This entry lists 2 T cell receptor beta chains sequenced from one sample in a study of technical replicates of blood from a handful of donors. Libraries were prepared by immunoSEQ multiplex PCR; TCRdb keeps only in-frame clonotypes and omits some of them. Of just over 95,000 clones listed, under 97% are singletons. Sequencing input: T cells isolated from PBMCs. The receptors were gathered from a human donor in good health.

This chain links TRBV11-2 with TRBJ2-7, with 11 bases lining up with TRBD1. The CDR3 runs to 15 residues. After removal of 6 bases from V and 7 bases from J, the junction contained 11 bases not matched to a gene. Germline V lookup: CDR1 SGHAT, CDR2 FQNNGV. In nucleotides, the CDR3 is TGTGCCAGCAGAAAAGGGACAGGGGGATTGGGGGAGCAGTACTTC. Translating gives CASRKGTGGLGEQYF.

The V call is TRBV5-4, the J call TRBJ1-2; maybe TRBD1 (5 bases). The CDR3 covers 13 residues. Germline-derived CDR1 and CDR2 are SGHNT and YYREEE (reference sequence). Trimming pared 4 bases from V and 7 bases from J, leaving 14 bases between. Written as DNA, the CDR3 is TGTGCCAGCAGCGCGGGGGACTGGGGTGGCTACACCTTC. Residues: CASSAGDWGGYTF.